This TCR beta chain was found in a study of blood T cell repertoires in COVID-19. CDR1 is SGHRS and CDR2 is YFSETQ in the germline V gene. With V trimmed by 2 bases and J by 6 bases, 8 bases remained unmatched. The CDR3 contains 15 residues. Authors' analysis steps: Reference gene primer amplification gave estimated nucleated cell counts. Method: immunoSEQ multiplex PCR; TCRdb's copy keeps in-frame clones and lacks some. D and trimming come from the DNA, and the V and J calls and clone size come from that table. The sample lists about 330,000 clones; 80% to 90% were seen once. The sequence was collected from a woman between 45 and 60 years old with acute or convalescent COVID-19. The gene calls are TRBV5-1 and TRBJ1-2, with 9 bases aligning to TRBD1. The sequenced material came from peripheral blood. DNA of the CDR3: TGCGCCAGCAGCTTCGCCGGGACAGGGAATGATGGCTACACCTTC. Protein product: CASSFAGTGNDGYTF.